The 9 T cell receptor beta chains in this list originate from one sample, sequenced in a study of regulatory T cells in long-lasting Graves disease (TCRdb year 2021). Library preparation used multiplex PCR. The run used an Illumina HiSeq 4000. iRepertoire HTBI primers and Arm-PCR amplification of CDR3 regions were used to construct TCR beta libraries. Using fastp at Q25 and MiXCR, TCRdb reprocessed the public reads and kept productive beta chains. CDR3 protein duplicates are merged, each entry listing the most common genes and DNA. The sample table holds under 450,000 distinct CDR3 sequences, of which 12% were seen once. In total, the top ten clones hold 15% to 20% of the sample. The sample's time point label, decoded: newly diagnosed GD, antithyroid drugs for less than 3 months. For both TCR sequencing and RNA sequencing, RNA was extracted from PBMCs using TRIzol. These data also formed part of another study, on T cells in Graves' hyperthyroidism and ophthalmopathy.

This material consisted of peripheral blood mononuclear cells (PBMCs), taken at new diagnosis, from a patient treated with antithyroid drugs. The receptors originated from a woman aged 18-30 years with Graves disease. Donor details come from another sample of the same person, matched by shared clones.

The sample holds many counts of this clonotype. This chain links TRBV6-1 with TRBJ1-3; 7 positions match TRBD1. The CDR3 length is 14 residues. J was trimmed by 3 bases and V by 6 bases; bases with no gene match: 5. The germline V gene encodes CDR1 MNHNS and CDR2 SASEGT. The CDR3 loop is CASSQGQLGNTIYF. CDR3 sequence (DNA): TGTGCCAGCAGCCAGGGACAGCTTGGAAACACCATATATTTT.

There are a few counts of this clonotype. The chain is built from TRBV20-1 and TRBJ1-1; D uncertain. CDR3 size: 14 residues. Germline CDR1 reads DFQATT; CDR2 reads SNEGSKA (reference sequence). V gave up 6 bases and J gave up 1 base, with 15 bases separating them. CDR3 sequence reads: CSAANQRSNTEAFF. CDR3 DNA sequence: TGCAGTGCCGCAAACCAGAGGTCGAACACTGAAGCTTTCTTT.

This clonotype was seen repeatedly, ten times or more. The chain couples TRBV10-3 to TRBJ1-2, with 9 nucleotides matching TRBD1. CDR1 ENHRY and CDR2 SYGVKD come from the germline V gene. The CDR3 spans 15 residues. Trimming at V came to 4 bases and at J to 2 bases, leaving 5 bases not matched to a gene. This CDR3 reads CAISVGQGINYGYTF. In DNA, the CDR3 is TGTGCCATCAGTGTGGGACAGGGCATCAACTATGGCTACACCTTC.

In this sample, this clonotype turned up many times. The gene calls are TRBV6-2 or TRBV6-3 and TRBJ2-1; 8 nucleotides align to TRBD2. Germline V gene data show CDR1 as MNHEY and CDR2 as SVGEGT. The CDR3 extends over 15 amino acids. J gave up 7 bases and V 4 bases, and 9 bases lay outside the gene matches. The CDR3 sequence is CASSWGGLATNEQFF. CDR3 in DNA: TGTGCCAGCAGTTGGGGAGGACTAGCTACAAATGAGCAGTTCTTC.

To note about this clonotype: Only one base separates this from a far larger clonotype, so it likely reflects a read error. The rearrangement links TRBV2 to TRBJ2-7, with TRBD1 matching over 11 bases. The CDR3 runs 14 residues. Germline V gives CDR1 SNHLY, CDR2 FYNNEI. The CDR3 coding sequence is TGCGCCAGCAGCTGGGGACAGGGGGGCAATGAGCAGTACTTC. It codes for CASSWGQGGNEQYF.

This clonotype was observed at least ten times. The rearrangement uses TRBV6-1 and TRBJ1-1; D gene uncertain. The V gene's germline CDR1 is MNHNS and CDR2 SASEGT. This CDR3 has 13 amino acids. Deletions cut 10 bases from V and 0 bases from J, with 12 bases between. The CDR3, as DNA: TGTGCCACCCTGGGCAACATGAACACTGAAGCTTTCTTT. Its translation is CATLGNMNTEAFF.

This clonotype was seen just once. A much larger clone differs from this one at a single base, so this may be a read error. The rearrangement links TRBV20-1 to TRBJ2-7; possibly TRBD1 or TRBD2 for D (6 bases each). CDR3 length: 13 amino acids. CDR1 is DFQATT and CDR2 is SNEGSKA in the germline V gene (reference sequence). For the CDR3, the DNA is TGCAGTACTAGAGGGGGGAGGTTCTACGAGCAGTACTTC. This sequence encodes CSTRGGRFYEQYF.

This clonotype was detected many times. The chain's CDR3 is CAIRRGNTEAFF. The CDR3 DNA reads as TGTGCCATCAGGAGGGGGAACACTGAAGCTTTCTTT. The chain combines TRBV10-3 with TRBJ1-1, with D possibly matching TRBD1 (5 bases). This CDR3 is built from 12 residues. Germline V lookup: CDR1 ENHRY, CDR2 SYGVKD. Trimming took off 6 bases at V and 1 base at J, with 6 bases between the two ends.

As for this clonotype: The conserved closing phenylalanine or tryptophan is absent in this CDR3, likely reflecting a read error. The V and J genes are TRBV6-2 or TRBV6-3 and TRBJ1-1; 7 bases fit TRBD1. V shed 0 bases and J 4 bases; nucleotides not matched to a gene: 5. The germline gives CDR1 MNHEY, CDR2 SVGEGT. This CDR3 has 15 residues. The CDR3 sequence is CASSYSKAGGTEAFL. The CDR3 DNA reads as TGTGCCAGCAGTTACTCGAAGGCAGGGGGCACTGAAGCTTTCCTT.